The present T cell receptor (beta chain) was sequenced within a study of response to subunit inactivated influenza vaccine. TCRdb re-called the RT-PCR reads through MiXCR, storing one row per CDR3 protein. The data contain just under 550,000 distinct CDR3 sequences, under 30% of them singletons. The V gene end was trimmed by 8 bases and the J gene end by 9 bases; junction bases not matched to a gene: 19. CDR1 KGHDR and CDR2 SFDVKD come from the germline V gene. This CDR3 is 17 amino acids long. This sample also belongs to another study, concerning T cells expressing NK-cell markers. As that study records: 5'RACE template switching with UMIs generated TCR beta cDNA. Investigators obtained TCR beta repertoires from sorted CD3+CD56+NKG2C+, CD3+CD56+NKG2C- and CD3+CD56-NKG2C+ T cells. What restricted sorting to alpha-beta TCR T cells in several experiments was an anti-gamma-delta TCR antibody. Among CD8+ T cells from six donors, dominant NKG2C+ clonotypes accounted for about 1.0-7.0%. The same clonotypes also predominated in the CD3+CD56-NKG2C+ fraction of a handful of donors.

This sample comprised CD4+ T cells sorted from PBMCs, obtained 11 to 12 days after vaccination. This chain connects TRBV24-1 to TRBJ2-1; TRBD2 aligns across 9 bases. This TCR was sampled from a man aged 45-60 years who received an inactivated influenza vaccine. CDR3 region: CATKAREGRGGSSEQFF. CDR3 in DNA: TGTGCCACCAAGGCGCGGGAGGGCCGGGGGGGCTCGAGTGAGCAGTTCTTC.